These 15 T cell receptor beta chains were all obtained from the same sample, sequenced in a study of cytomegalovirus exposure and HLA in healthy donors. Researchers ran the PCR with 60 Vbeta and 13 Jbeta primers. Sequencing was performed with immunoSEQ multiplex PCR; in TCRdb, only in-frame clones are kept and a portion is missing. The repertoire holds roughly 120,000 clones, with more than 65% as singletons. The sample comprised PBMCs. These receptors all stem from a woman in her twenties or thirties in good health and CMV-seronegative.

The chain links TRBV6-5 to TRBJ1-5; TRBD1 matches at 8 bases. After removal of 6 bases from V and 7 bases from J, the junction contained 8 bases not matched to a gene. Germline values: CDR1 MNHEY, CDR2 SVGAGI. CDR3 size: 14 residues. This CDR3 is CASRGGGQGQPQHF. The CDR3 DNA is TGTGCCAGCAGGGGGGGAGGACAGGGACAGCCCCAGCATTTT.

This clone was recorded once. This chain connects TRBV7-9 to TRBJ2-5; no definite D call. Trimming shortened V by 5 bases and J by 4 bases, and 11 bases separated the two germline ends. CDR1 SEHNR and CDR2 FQNEAQ come from the germline V gene (reference sequence). This CDR3 spans 13 amino acids. CDR3 region: CASSLAGVETQYF. In DNA, the CDR3 is TGTGCCAGCAGCCTCGCCGGAGTAGAGACCCAGTACTTC. The full variable domain, completed using reference TRBV7-9 and TRBJ2-5, is DTGVSQNPRHKITKRGQNVTFRCDPISEHNRLYWYRQTLGQGPEFLTYFQNEAQLEKSRLLSDRFSAERPKGSFSTLEIQRTEQGDSAMYLCASSLAGVETQYFGPGTRLLVL.

This clone was picked up one time. The chain joins TRBV30 to TRBJ1-1; 9 bases agree with TRBD1. Germline values: CDR1 GTSNPN, CDR2 SVGIG (reference sequence). The CDR3 length is 17 residues. V shed 1 base, J shed 4 bases, and the junction held 13 bases outside the gene matches. The CDR3 sequence: CAWSDWGTGSAVTEAFF. The CDR3 DNA reads as TGTGCCTGGAGTGACTGGGGGACAGGGTCTGCTGTCACTGAAGCTTTCTTT.

This chain links TRBV27 with TRBJ2-2; D unresolved. The CDR3 runs to 16 residues. Trimming cost V 6 bases and J 0 bases, with 14 bases left between them. CDR1 is MNHEY and CDR2 is SMNVEV in the germline V gene (reference sequence). CDR3 region: CASSATYPANTGELFF. In DNA form, the CDR3 reads TGTGCCAGCAGCGCGACATACCCGGCGAACACCGGGGAGCTGTTTTTT.

CDR3 protein: CASRRAGGTEAFF. The CDR3, as DNA: TGTGCCAGCAGAAGAGCCGGCGGTACTGAAGCTTTCTTT. The chain uses TRBV7-6 and TRBJ1-1; D unresolved. Germline CDR1 and CDR2: SGHVS and FNYEAQ. The V end lost 6 bases, the J end lost 5 bases, and 13 bases lay between the germline ends. The CDR3 length is 13 residues.

The chain has TRBV27 and TRBJ2-1, with TRBD2 matching over 12 bases. Losses at the gene ends were 9 bases for V and 8 bases for J; bases not matched to a gene: 14. The CDR3 covers 16 residues. CDR1 is MNHEY and CDR2 is SMNVEV in the germline V gene (reference sequence). In DNA form, the CDR3 reads TGTGCCAGGCGCCCCTCGACTAGCGGGAGCCTCGATGAGCAGTTCTTC. It yields the protein CARRPSTSGSLDEQFF.

This clone was counted a few times. The J gene is TRBJ2-7, the V gene TRBV5-1; 11 nucleotides agree with TRBD1. The CDR3 covers 13 residues. Germline CDR1 reads SGHRS; CDR2 reads YFSETQ. V was pared by 5 bases and J by 6 bases, with 4 bases of the junction left unmatched. CDR3: CASRGTGGGEQYF. The CDR3 DNA follows: TGCGCCAGCAGAGGGACAGGGGGTGGCGAGCAGTACTTC.

The CDR3 loop reads CASSDSEGAIGYTF. In nucleotides, the CDR3 is TGTGCCAGCTCAGATTCGGAGGGGGCAATTGGCTACACCTTC. This chain connects TRBV18 to TRBJ1-2; TRBD1 agrees at 7 bases. The CDR3 is 14 residues long. The V and J ends lost 5 bases and 7 bases, in that order; junction bases with no gene match: 10. Germline V gene data show CDR1 as KGHSH and CDR2 as LQKENI.

This sequence joins TRBV4-3 and TRBJ1-2, with 8 positions matching TRBD1. V lost 2 bases and J lost 5; bases outside the gene matches: 10. There are 16 residues in the CDR3. Germline CDR1 reads LGHNA; CDR2 reads YSLEER. For the CDR3, the DNA is TGCGCCAGCAGCCAACAACGACCGGGACAGGTATATGGCTACACCTTC. Protein sequence: CASSQQRPGQVYGYTF.

This clone has a handful of counts. The chain uses TRBV30 and TRBJ1-1; 11 bases align to TRBD1. The V and J ends lost 5 bases and 5 bases, in that order; junction bases with no gene match: 7. CDR3 length equals 14 residues. Germline V gives CDR1 GTSNPN, CDR2 SVGIG (reference sequence). The CDR3 protein is CAWLRTGGWTEAFF. CDR3 DNA sequence: TGTGCCTGGCTCCGGACAGGGGGCTGGACTGAAGCTTTCTTT.

V is TRBV30 and J is TRBJ1-1, with TRBD1 matching over 8 bases. Germline V lookup: CDR1 GTSNPN, CDR2 SVGIG (reference sequence). This CDR3 contains 12 residues. Trimming took 4 bases from V and 4 from J; bases not matched to a gene: 2. The CDR3 sequence is CAWTGGVTEAFF. The CDR3 nucleotides are TGTGCCTGGACAGGGGGCGTCACTGAAGCTTTCTTT.

The chain couples TRBV25-1 to TRBJ1-2; D is possibly TRBD1 (5 bases). The CDR3 spans 14 residues. Trimming pared 3 bases from V and 8 bases from J, leaving 16 bases between. The germline gives CDR1 MGHDK, CDR2 SYGVNS. CDR3 nucleotides: TGTGCCAGCAGTGATGCAGGGCAGTCCTCCGGCTACACCTTC. As protein: CASSDAGQSSGYTF.

The rearrangement links TRBV7-3 to TRBJ1-1; D not certain. The CDR3 consists of 13 residues. V was shortened by 3 bases and J by 4 bases, with 9 bases between the two germline ends. Germline lookup yields CDR1 SGHTA and CDR2 FQGTGA. CDR3 bases: TGTGCCAGCAGCTTGGTAGGGAGCACTGAAGCTTTCTTT. This translates into CASSLVGSTEAFF. The full variable domain, its missing parts supplied by reference TRBV7-3 and TRBJ1-1, is GAGVSQTPSNKVTEKGKYVELRCDPISGHTALYWYRQSLGQGPEFLIYFQGTGAADDSGLPNDRFFAVRPEGSVSTLKIQRTERGDSAVYLCASSLVGSTEAFFGQGTRLTVV.

The V call is TRBV5-8, the J call TRBJ2-7; no clear D gene. CDR3 size: 13 residues. V was pared by 0 bases and J by 3 bases, with 7 bases between. Looked up from germline, CDR1 is SGHTS and CDR2 is YDEGEE. The CDR3 sequence: CASSLVSGYEQYF. The CDR3 bases are TGTGCCAGCAGCTTGGTCTCAGGCTACGAGCAGTACTTC.

This clone has more than one count but fewer than ten. The chain couples TRBV11-1 to TRBJ1-1, with D hard to call. The CDR3 is made up of 14 amino acids. V was trimmed by 4 bases and J by 1 base, leaving 10 bases between them. The germline V gene encodes CDR1 SGHAT and CDR2 FQDESV (reference sequence). In DNA form, the CDR3 reads TGTGCCAGCAGCTCAGCCCCCTCGAACACTGAAGCTTTCTTT. It yields the protein CASSSAPSNTEAFF.